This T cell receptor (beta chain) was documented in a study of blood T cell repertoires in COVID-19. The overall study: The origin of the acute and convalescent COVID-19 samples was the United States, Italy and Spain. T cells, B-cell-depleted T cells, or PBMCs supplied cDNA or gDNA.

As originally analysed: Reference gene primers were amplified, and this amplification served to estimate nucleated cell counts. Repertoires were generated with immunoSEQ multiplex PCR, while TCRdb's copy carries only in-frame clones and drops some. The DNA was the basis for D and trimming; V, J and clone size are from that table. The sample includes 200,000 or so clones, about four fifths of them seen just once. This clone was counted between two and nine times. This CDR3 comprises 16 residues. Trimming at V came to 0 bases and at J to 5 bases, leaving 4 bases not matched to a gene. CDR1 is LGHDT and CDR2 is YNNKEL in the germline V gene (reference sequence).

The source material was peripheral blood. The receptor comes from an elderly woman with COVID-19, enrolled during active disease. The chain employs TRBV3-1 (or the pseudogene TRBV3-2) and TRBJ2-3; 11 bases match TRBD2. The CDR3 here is CASSQERLAGGDTQYF. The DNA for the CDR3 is TGTGCCAGCAGCCAAGAAAGGCTAGCGGGGGGAGATACGCAGTATTTT.